This section outlines one T cell receptor (beta chain) sequence together with its context. This sample is part of a study of blood T cell repertoires in COVID-19. This CDR3 is 15 amino acids long. V lost 6 bases and J lost 2; bases outside the gene matches: 3. Germline-derived CDR1 and CDR2 are MNHEY and SVGAGI. Using immunoSEQ multiplex PCR, the repertoire was profiled, and TCRdb retains in-frame clones only, with some absent. The sample lists about 83,000 clones, around three quarters occurring once. Sequenced input: peripheral blood. This TCR was recovered from an elderly woman with active or convalescent COVID-19. V usage is TRBV6-5 and J usage is TRBJ1-5; the match to TRBD1 covers 11 bases. CDR3 in DNA: TGTGCCAGCAGGGACAGGGGGCAGGGCAATCAGCCCCAGCATTTT. Amino acids: CASRDRGQGNQPQHF.